The present T cell receptor (beta chain) was sequenced within a study of Ad26.COV2.S vaccination and SARS-CoV-2 variants. Study-level background: COV1001, an Ad26.COV2.S trial, supplied this vaccine-arm donor. Ad26.COV2.S shots went into the muscle once or twice, 56 days apart. Whole-study findings and limits: Vaccine and placebo recipients had similar non-spike TCR breadth. Reported post-vaccination CD8+ and CD4+ T cell responses to spike showed substantial breadth.

To note about this clone: The antigen is unknown.

J was trimmed by 0 bases and V by 4 bases; bases with no gene match: 8. The CDR3 runs 19 residues. Per germline, CDR1 SGHVS and CDR2 FNYEAQ. Specified treatment: approximately 18 received Ad26.COV2.S at low or high dose, single or two shots; roughly five received placebo; per-sample allocation not given. The study sampled participants on day 63 after the first vaccine or placebo injection. The repertoire was sequenced with immunoSEQ multiplex PCR; TCRdb's copy has only in-frame clones and lacks some. The table has roughly 300,000 clones, less than 90% seen once. This material consisted of peripheral blood, taken in a trial of Ad26.COV2.S vaccine versus placebo. The receptor comes from a person between 18 and 60 years old who received the Ad26.COV2.S COVID-19 vaccine or a placebo. This sequence joins TRBV7-6 and TRBJ2-1, with 14 bases aligning to TRBD2. CDR3 loop: CASSSVPGLAGDSYNEQFF. The CDR3 nucleotides are TGTGCCAGCAGCTCCGTCCCGGGACTAGCGGGAGACTCCTACAATGAGCAGTTCTTC.